Only a few counts were recorded for the clone carrying this T cell receptor (beta chain). This same CDR3 is encoded by further DNA sequences in the sample. The CDR3 loop spans 11 amino acids. Trimming cost V 5 bases and J 3 bases, with 3 bases left between them. Method: immunoSEQ multiplex PCR; TCRdb's copy keeps in-frame clones and lacks some. The repertoire holds a few hundred thousand clones, 80% to 95% seen once, with more than 0.85% in the top ten. The data were taken from a study of blood T cell repertoires in COVID-19. Across the study: There were acute and convalescent COVID-19 samples, and they came from the United States, Italy and Spain. T cells, B-cell-depleted T cells, or PBMCs supplied cDNA or gDNA.

Residents of about two dozen US areas, aged roughly 18 to 90 years, made up the participants. Exposed participants came across a COVID-19 case within 2 weeks before study entry. Sequences were obtained from PBMCs or T cells enriched from blood (not recorded which). The chain joins TRBV12-3 or TRBV12-4 to TRBJ2-3; no definite D call. This TCR came from a woman aged 40 to 50 who had been exposed to COVID-19. CDR3 sequence (DNA): TGTGCCAGCAGTCAGACAGATACGCAGTATTTT. Its translation: CASSQTDTQYF.